Here is one T cell receptor (beta chain) with its context. Its specificity is unknown. The entry originates in a study of TIL therapy for anti-PD-1-resistant metastatic lung cancer. Study-wide findings and caveats: The cohort had more treatment-naive, never-smoker and oncogene-addicted patients than typical.

Sequencing used immunoSEQ v3. Repertoires were generated with immunoSEQ multiplex PCR, while TCRdb's copy carries only in-frame clones and drops some. In the table there are more than 50,000 clones, 87% of which are singletons. The time point denotes: pre-treatment sample, taken before nivolumab and TIL therapy. Patients were adults with stage 4 NSCLC. Germline V gene sequence: CDR1 SGHDN, CDR2 FVKESK. V was pared by 6 bases and J by 2 bases, with 8 bases between. The CDR3 contains 13 residues. The sequencing here drew on blood, taken at baseline. V gene TRBV14 combines with J gene TRBJ1-5; a possible D gene is TRBD1 (5 bases). The clonotype comes from a person aged 25-85 years with non-small cell lung cancer. The CDR3 loop reads CASSGTGNQPQHF. DNA of the CDR3: TGTGCCAGCAGTGGGACGGGCAATCAGCCCCAGCATTTT.